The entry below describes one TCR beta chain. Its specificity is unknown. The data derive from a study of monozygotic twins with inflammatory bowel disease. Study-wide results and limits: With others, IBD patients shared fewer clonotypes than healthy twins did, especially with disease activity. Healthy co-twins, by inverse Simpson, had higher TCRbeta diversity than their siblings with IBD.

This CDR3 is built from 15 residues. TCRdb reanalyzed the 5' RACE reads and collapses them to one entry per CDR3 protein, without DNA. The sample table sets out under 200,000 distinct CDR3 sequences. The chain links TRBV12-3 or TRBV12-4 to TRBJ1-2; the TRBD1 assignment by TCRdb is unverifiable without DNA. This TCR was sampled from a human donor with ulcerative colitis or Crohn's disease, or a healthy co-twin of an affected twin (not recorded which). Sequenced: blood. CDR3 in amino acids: CASSLSAGRNYGYTF.